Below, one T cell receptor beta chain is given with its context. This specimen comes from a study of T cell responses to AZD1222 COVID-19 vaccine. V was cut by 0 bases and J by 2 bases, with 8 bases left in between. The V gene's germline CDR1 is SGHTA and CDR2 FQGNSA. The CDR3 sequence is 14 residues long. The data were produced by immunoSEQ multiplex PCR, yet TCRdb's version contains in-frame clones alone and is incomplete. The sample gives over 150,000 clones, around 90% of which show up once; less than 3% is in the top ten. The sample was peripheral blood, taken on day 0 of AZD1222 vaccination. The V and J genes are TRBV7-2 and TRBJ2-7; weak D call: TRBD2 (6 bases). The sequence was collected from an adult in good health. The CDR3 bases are TGTGCCAGCAGCTTAGCGGGAGGCCCCTACGAGCAGTACTTC. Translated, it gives CASSLAGGPYEQYF.